This T cell receptor beta chain was recorded in a study of post-analysis software for immune sequencing data. Study-level points and caveats: Comparison of patients with controls showed about 5 TRBV segments more frequent in patients, TRBV5-6, TRBV5-1 and TRBV20-1 among them. Controls' normalized Chao1 diversity significantly exceeded that of multiple sclerosis patients. Strong same-batch co-clustering of samples appeared with F measure clustering.

With respect to this clonotype: The antigen is undetermined.

The germline gives CDR1 LGHDT, CDR2 YNNKEL (reference sequence). V dropped 0 bases and J dropped 2 bases, with 7 bases sitting between them. The CDR3 loop spans 14 amino acids. TCR beta libraries were prepared from cDNA with unique molecular identifiers. Researchers reported roughly 510,000 cDNA molecules coming from around 1 to 9.1 million T cells. TCRdb passed the PCR reads through MiXCR, listing each CDR3 protein once. The sample lists around 700,000 distinct CDR3 sequences, approximately 60% occurring once. The genes are TRBV3-1 and TRBJ1-2; D unclear. Material for sequencing was blood. This TCR was recovered from a girl aged 2 to 10 with multiple sclerosis. CDR3 in DNA: TGTGCCAGCAGCCAAGATTCCTCGAACTATGGCTACACCTTC. It codes for CASSQDSSNYGYTF.